This TCR beta chain was captured by sequencing in a study of T cells in Graves' hyperthyroidism and ophthalmopathy. Findings of the study overall: Blood also contained most expanded thyroid clonotypes above 0.001. Ophthalmopathy onset followed model prediction by a median about 6.5 months.

Amplified TCR beta CDR3 regions derived from RNA transcripts. When the TCR CDR3 underwent first-round RT-PCR, the HTBI primer set was used. Using its own MiXCR run on the multiplex PCR reads, TCRdb lists one record per CDR3 protein. The data contain over 650,000 distinct CDR3 sequences, roughly 15% of them singletons. This clonotype was counted many times. Its antigen remains unknown. Germline CDR1 SEHNR, CDR2 FQNEAQ (reference sequence). This CDR3 comprises 14 residues. J lost 8 bases, V lost 1 base, and 3 bases had no gene match. The source is a man younger than 35 with Graves' hyperthyroidism. The rearrangement links TRBV7-9 to TRBJ1-4, with 8 bases lining up with TRBD1. Sequenced sample: blood. The CDR3 region is CASSLGQGSEKLFF. The DNA for the CDR3 is TGTGCCAGCAGCTTAGGACAGGGGAGCGAAAAACTGTTTTTT.